The 30 T cell receptor beta chains reported below all come from one sample, sequenced in a study of cytomegalovirus exposure and HLA in healthy donors. PCR was performed using 60 Vbeta and 13 Jbeta primers. Assay: immunoSEQ multiplex PCR; the TCRdb copy retains only in-frame clones and omits some. The repertoire consists of approximately 100,000 clones, with about 80% occurring once and the leading ten covering approximately 7.7%. Sequencing input: PBMCs. The receptors shown here come from a woman aged 50 to 60 in good health and CMV-seropositive.

The V gene is TRBV5-6, the J gene TRBJ2-7; 9 nucleotides line up with TRBD2. The V segment lost 0 bases and the J segment 1 base; nucleotides outside the gene matches: 5. Germline-derived CDR1 and CDR2 are SGHDT and YYEEEE. The length of the CDR3 is 16 residues. The CDR3 DNA is TGTGCCAGCAGCTTGGTAGGCGGGGGGGATTCCTACGAGCAGTACTTC. It codes for CASSLVGGGDSYEQYF.

V is TRBV21-1 and J is TRBJ1-2; no DNA check was done on the table's D call, TRBD1. TRBV21-1 is termed a pseudogene. The CDR3 has 17 residues. The CDR3 here is CASSKDLKGGANYGYTF. CDR3 coding DNA: TGTGCCAGCAGCAAGGACCTTAAAGGGGGTGCTAACTATGGCTACACCTTC.

The chain is built from TRBV15 and TRBJ1-1, with a weak D call TRBD1 (6 bases). V was trimmed by 0 bases and J by 7 bases, leaving 18 bases between them. Looked up from germline, CDR1 is LNHNV and CDR2 is YYDKDF (reference sequence). This CDR3 is 16 amino acids long. The CDR3 region is CATSRDKGGGGGEAFF. The CDR3 coding sequence is TGTGCCACCAGCAGAGATAAGGGGGGAGGGGGAGGTGAAGCTTTCTTT.

In this sample, this clone turned up once. The CDR3 loop reads CASSQEGLAENEQFF. Here the CDR3 DNA reads TGCGCCAGCAGCCAAGAGGGACTAGCGGAAAATGAGCAGTTCTTC. The chain combines TRBV4-3 with TRBJ2-1; 11 nucleotides line up with TRBD2. Germline V gene sequence: CDR1 LGHNA, CDR2 YSLEER. With 0 bases clipped from V and 7 bases from J, the junction kept 2 bases outside the gene matches. This CDR3 contains 15 residues.

The rearrangement links TRBV15 to TRBJ2-6; no firm D call. The germline V gene encodes CDR1 LNHNV and CDR2 YYDKDF (reference sequence). The CDR3 sequence is 15 residues long. V lost 5 bases to trimming and J lost 4 bases, with 12 bases between them. As DNA, the CDR3 is TGTGCCACCAGCCCCCCCAGGTGGGGGGCCAACGTCCTGACTTTC. Translated, it gives CATSPPRWGANVLTF. Full variable domain (outside the CDR3, taken from reference TRBV15 and TRBJ2-6): DAMVIQNPRYQVTQFGKPVTLSCSQTLNHNVMYWYQQKSSQAPKLLFHYYDKDFNNEADTPDNFQSRRPNTSFCFLDIRSPGLGDTAMYLCATSPPRWGANVLTFGAGSRLTVL.

The chain employs TRBV5-5 and TRBJ1-4; TRBD1 is a possible D gene (5 bases). The CDR3 has 16 residues. Trimming removed 2 bases from V and 0 bases from J, with 11 bases in between. In germline, CDR1 is SGHKS, CDR2 YYEKEE (reference sequence). CDR3 in DNA: TGTGCCAGCAGCTTTAGGAGGGGTGCAACTAATGAAAAACTGTTTTTT. Its protein product is CASSFRRGATNEKLFF. The full variable domain, in which reference TRBV5-5 and TRBJ1-4 provide the parts outside the CDR3, is DAGVTQSPTHLIKTRGQQVTLRCSPISGHKSVSWYQQVLGQGPQFIFQYYEKEERGRGNFPDRFSARQFPNYSSELNVNALLLGDSALYLCASSFRRGATNEKLFFGSGTQLSVL.

The rearrangement joins TRBV6-5 to TRBJ1-5; weak D call: TRBD1 (6 bases). This CDR3 comprises 13 residues. CDR1 MNHEY and CDR2 SVGAGI come from the germline V gene. V shed 6 bases and J shed 11 bases, with 17 bases lying between them. In nucleotides, the CDR3 is TGTGCCAGCAGGCAACAGGGTGGGGGGGCCCAGCATTTT. Its translation: CASRQQGGGAQHF.

The chain has TRBV7-2 and TRBJ1-1, with a weak D call TRBD1 (5 bases). Germline V gene lookup returns CDR1 SGHTA and CDR2 FQGNSA. V gave up 5 bases and J gave up 1 base, with 11 bases separating them. This CDR3 contains 14 residues. CDR3 residues: CASSLWRGNTEAFF. The CDR3 DNA reads TGTGCCAGCAGCCTCTGGAGGGGGAACACTGAAGCTTTCTTT.

The chain uses TRBV4-3 and TRBJ2-3; tentative D call: TRBD2 (5 bases). V gave up 0 bases and J gave up 5 bases, with 9 bases separating them. CDR1 is LGHNA and CDR2 is YSLEER in the germline V gene. The CDR3 length is 14 residues. CDR3 nucleotides: TGCGCCAGCAGCCAAGATTCCCGGGGAGATACGCAGTATTTT. This translates into CASSQDSRGDTQYF.

This chain connects TRBV27 to TRBJ2-3; TRBD2 might be the D (6 bases). There are 14 residues in the CDR3. Germline values: CDR1 MNHEY, CDR2 SMNVEV (reference sequence). V was trimmed by 3 bases and J by 6 bases, leaving 13 bases between them. Here the CDR3 DNA reads TGTGCCAGCAGTTTTGCGGGATGGGCGGATACGCAGTATTTT. This gives the protein CASSFAGWADTQYF.

This clone was detected once. The chain employs TRBV2 and TRBJ2-7; 9 bases are a match to TRBD2. Germline lookup yields CDR1 SNHLY and CDR2 FYNNEI. The J segment lost 3 bases and the V segment lost 6 bases, leaving 15 bases of the junction unmatched. The CDR3 totals 17 residues. The CDR3 DNA reads TGTGCCAGCAGGAAGGAGAAGACTAGCGGACAAGACTACGAGCAGTACTTC. This gives the protein CASRKEKTSGQDYEQYF.

The chain combines TRBV27 with TRBJ2-2; 11 nucleotides line up with TRBD2. J lost 4 bases, V lost 5 bases, and 12 bases had no gene match. Germline values: CDR1 MNHEY, CDR2 SMNVEV (reference sequence). This CDR3 region has 18 residues. The chain's CDR3 is CASSQTSGNILGTGELFF. DNA for the CDR3: TGTGCCAGCAGTCAGACTAGCGGGAATATATTGGGCACCGGGGAGCTGTTTTTT.

The table lists this clone with a count of one. The V call is TRBV6-5, the J call TRBJ1-1, with TRBD1 identical over 11 bases. The CDR3 has 15 residues. Germline V gives CDR1 MNHEY, CDR2 SVGAGI. J lost 5 bases, V lost 0 bases, and 2 bases had no gene match. The CDR3 here is CASSYSGQGATEAFF. The CDR3 DNA is TGTGCCAGCAGTTACTCTGGACAGGGGGCAACTGAAGCTTTCTTT.

The V and J genes are TRBV7-2 and TRBJ2-7, with unresolved D. Germline loops: CDR1 SGHTA, CDR2 FQGNSA. V shed 2 bases and J shed 6 bases, with 8 bases lying between them. The CDR3 sequence is 12 residues long. DNA for the CDR3: TGTGCCAGCAGCTTACAACGAGGCGAGCAGTACTTC. Its translation is CASSLQRGEQYF.

This chain connects TRBV6-1 to TRBJ2-3, with TRBD1 matching over 8 bases. Trimming removed 6 bases from V and 3 bases from J; junction bases left unmatched: 8. The CDR3 runs 15 residues. Per germline, CDR1 MNHNS and CDR2 SASEGT. CDR3 protein: CASRFDRGRTDTQYF. As DNA, the CDR3 is TGTGCCAGCAGATTCGACAGGGGTCGTACAGATACGCAGTATTTT.

This sequence joins TRBV9 and TRBJ1-5; D is possibly TRBD1 (5 bases). The V gene lost 4 bases and the J gene lost 3 bases, with 14 bases spanning the gap. The CDR3 has 15 residues. Germline assignment: CDR1 SGDLS and CDR2 YYNGEE. CDR3 bases: TGTGCCAGCAGCACCTCGACAGCCAACAATCAGCCCCAGCATTTT. Its protein is CASSTSTANNQPQHF. Drawing the rest from reference TRBV9 and TRBJ1-5, the complete variable domain is DSGVTQTPKHLITATGQRVTLRCSPRSGDLSVYWYQQSLDQGLQFLIQYYNGEERAKGNILERFSAQQFPDLHSELNLSSLELGDSALYFCASSTSTANNQPQHFGDGTRLSIL.

As to this clone: Its ends do not fully match the called genes, so a read error is possible. The sample carries other DNA sequences with the same CDR3. The gene calls are TRBV5-1 and TRBJ2-1; 8 nucleotides agree with TRBD1. The CDR3 has 15 amino acids. CDR1 SGHRS and CDR2 YFSETQ come from the germline V gene. The CDR3 sequence: CASTLDRGPYNEQFF. Written as DNA, the CDR3 is TGCGCTAGCACCTTAGACAGGGGCCCCTACAATGAGCAGTTCTTC.

V usage is TRBV5-1 and J usage is TRBJ2-1, with 7 bases aligning to TRBD2. V lost 4 bases to trimming and J lost 2 bases; unmatched junction nucleotides: 9. From germline, CDR1 is SGHRS and CDR2 YFSETQ. CDR3 length: 16 residues. CDR3 DNA sequence: TGCGCCAGCAGCGGGCCGGGGAGCGGGACCTACAATGAGCAGTTCTTC. Protein product: CASSGPGSGTYNEQFF.

The chain uses TRBV11-3 and TRBJ2-1; TRBD1 agrees at 10 bases. CDR1 SGHNT and CDR2 YENEEA come from the germline V gene. The CDR3 length is 16 residues. The V gene end was trimmed by 1 base and the J gene end by 7 bases; junction bases not matched to a gene: 7. CDR3: CASSLADRGRGNEQFF. Here the CDR3 DNA reads TGTGCCAGCAGCTTAGCCGACAGGGGGCGCGGAAATGAGCAGTTCTTC. The entire variable domain, with the rest obtained from reference TRBV11-3 and TRBJ2-1, is as follows: EAGVVQSPRYKIIEKKQPVAFWCNPISGHNTLYWYLQNLGQGPELLIRYENEEAVDDSQLPKDRFSAERLKGVDSTLKIQPAELGDSAVYLCASSLADRGRGNEQFFGPGTRLTVL.

A few counts support this clone. The chain carries TRBV29-1 and TRBJ2-3; D perhaps matches TRBD1 (5 bases). V was shortened by 6 bases and J by 5 bases, with 15 bases between the two germline ends. The CDR3 consists of 13 residues. Germline CDR1 is SQVTM and CDR2 is ANQGSEA. CDR3 DNA sequence: TGCAGCGTACGGTCAGGGCTAGGAGATACGCAGTATTTT. Protein sequence: CSVRSGLGDTQYF.

This chain links TRBV5-1 with TRBJ2-7; TRBD1 matches at 7 bases. The CDR3 totals 15 residues. Germline V CDR1 and CDR2: SGHRS, YFSETQ. Trimming took 0 bases from V and 0 from J; bases not matched to a gene: 3. The CDR3 coding sequence is TGCGCCAGCAGCTTGGTGGGACAGAGCTCCTACGAGCAGTACTTC. Translation: CASSLVGQSSYEQYF.

This clone was observed a single time. This chain connects TRBV19 to TRBJ2-2; possible D gene TRBD2, 7 bases. The CDR3 runs to 16 residues. V was trimmed by 10 bases and J by 6 bases, leaving 24 bases between them. Per germline, CDR1 LNHDA and CDR2 SQIVND (reference sequence). For the CDR3, the DNA is TGTGCCATTTCCAACACCGCGGGGGCGATATCCGGGGAGCTGTTTTTT. It specifies CAISNTAGAISGELFF.

J is TRBJ1-1 and V is TRBV7-2, with 11 nucleotides matching TRBD1. This CDR3 is built from 13 residues. The germline gives CDR1 SGHTA, CDR2 FQGNSA. The V segment lost 5 bases and the J segment 11 bases; nucleotides outside the gene matches: 7. CDR3 sequence (DNA): TGTGCCAGCAGCCCGGACAGGGGGCGCGGGGCTTTCTTT. The encoded protein is CASSPDRGRGAFF.

The chain links TRBV19 to TRBJ2-1; TRBD1 is a possible D gene (5 bases). Between the trimmed V and J ends, which lost 5 bases and 6 bases, there was a span of 17 bases. Germline values: CDR1 LNHDA, CDR2 SQIVND (reference sequence). This CDR3 comprises 15 residues. As DNA, the CDR3 is TGTGCCAGTAGTGCCAGGGTTTCGGCCAGCAATGAGCAGTTCTTC. It codes for CASSARVSASNEQFF.

The chain recombines TRBV4-1 with TRBJ2-3; 10 positions agree with TRBD2. Germline lookup yields CDR1 MGHRA and CDR2 YSYEKL. The V and J ends lost 1 base and 5 bases, in that order; junction bases with no gene match: 9. The length of the CDR3 is 17 residues. CDR3 bases: TGCGCCAGCAGCCAAGGCCCCCCTAGCGGGGGAGTAGATACGCAGTATTTT. This translates into CASSQGPPSGGVDTQYF.

V gene TRBV7-8 combines with J gene TRBJ2-5, with D possibly being TRBD2 (5 bases). Germline V CDR1 and CDR2: SGHVS, FQNEAQ. The CDR3 loop spans 14 amino acids. V lost 3 bases, J lost 7 bases, and 15 bases lay in between. CDR3: CASSFIGSEGTQYF. CDR3 in DNA: TGTGCCAGCAGCTTCATCGGATCAGAGGGGACCCAGTACTTC.

The V and J genes are TRBV18 and TRBJ2-7, with 8 bases fitting TRBD2. From germline, CDR1 is KGHSH and CDR2 LQKENI. This CDR3 is built from 16 residues. The junction had 12 bases not matched to a gene; V was cut back by 6 bases and J by 2 bases. In DNA form, the CDR3 reads TGTGCCAGCTCTACACTCGGGGGGGGGCAGACCTACGAGCAGTACTTC. Amino acid sequence: CASSTLGGGQTYEQYF.

This clone appeared once. The chain carries TRBV7-2 and TRBJ2-7; possible D gene TRBD2, 6 bases. Trimming cost V 2 bases and J 6 bases, with 26 bases left between them. The CDR3 runs to 18 residues. Germline values: CDR1 SGHTA, CDR2 FQGNSA. For the CDR3, the DNA is TGTGCCAGCAGCTTACCCCACCGGGACTGGCGGAGCCAAAGCGAGCAGTACTTC. Its protein is CASSLPHRDWRSQSEQYF.

This clone has more than one count but fewer than ten. This chain uses TRBV6-1 with TRBJ1-1; 8 bases match TRBD1. CDR1 is MNHNS, CDR2 SASEGT, per germline. The CDR3 runs to 16 residues. V lost 0 bases, J lost 1 base, and 4 bases stayed unmatched. The CDR3 nucleotides read TGTGCCAGCAGTGAAGCCCGGACAGGGTGGAACACTGAAGCTTTCTTT. Amino acid sequence: CASSEARTGWNTEAFF.

The chain recombines TRBV6-6 with TRBJ2-7; a possible D gene is TRBD2 (6 bases). The length of the CDR3 is 14 residues. V was cut by 0 bases and J by 2 bases, with 8 bases left in between. Per germline, CDR1 MNHNY and CDR2 SVGAGI (reference sequence). CDR3 region: CASSYSRDPYEQYF. CDR3 nucleotide sequence: TGTGCCAGCAGTTACTCGCGGGACCCCTACGAGCAGTACTTC.